A selection of T cell receptor beta chains follows, all from one sample in a study of breast tumors, draining lymph nodes, adjacent tissues. Each CDR3 protein is one row after TCRdb ran MiXCR on the multiplex PCR reads. The sample has about 300,000 distinct CDR3 sequences, roughly 31% seen once. Material for sequencing was axillary lymph node tissue. The receptors here all came from a female donor with breast cancer. Some clones in this sample may be carry-over from other donors' samples. Both conserved end residues are part of each CDR3. D genes are given only for firm matches. Clone size is not always given. Where it is, it says once, few, many or a class for expanded clones.

j_call: TRBJ2-7
d_call: TRBD1
clone_size: many
v_call: TRBV10-1
cdr3_nt: TGCGCCAGCAGTGAAGGGACAGGGGTCAGCTACGAGCAGTACTTC
cdr3_aa: CASSEGTGVSYEQYF

j_call: TRBJ1-2
d_call: .
clone_size: few
v_call: TRBV6-1
cdr3_nt: TGTGCCAGCACCCGTCTGGGCAATAGGGGCCATGGCTACACCTTC
cdr3_aa: CASTRLGNRGHGYTF

j_call: TRBJ1-2
d_call: .
clone_size: many
v_call: TRBV20-1
cdr3_nt: TGCAGTGCTGGCCCAGCCTATGGCTACACCTTC
cdr3_aa: CSAGPAYGYTF

j_call: TRBJ1-3
d_call: .
clone_size: many
v_call: TRBV20-1
cdr3_nt: TGCAGTGCTAGAGATCTCGGAGGGATCTCTGGAAACACCATATATTTT
cdr3_aa: CSARDLGGISGNTIYF

j_call: TRBJ2-7
d_call: .
clone_size: many
v_call: TRBV30
cdr3_nt: TGTGCCTGGAGCGCTGGCGGTAGCGGCTACGAGCAGTACTTC
cdr3_aa: CAWSAGGSGYEQYF

j_call: TRBJ2-7
d_call: TRBD2
clone_size: many
v_call: TRBV6-5
cdr3_nt: TGTGCCAGCAGATGGACTAGCGGCTCCTACGAGCAGTACTTC
cdr3_aa: CASRWTSGSYEQYF

j_call: TRBJ2-1
d_call: TRBD2
clone_size: many
v_call: TRBV19
cdr3_nt: TGTGCCAGTAGTACGACGGCAAGGGGGTCTAGCGGGGCCTACAATGAGCAGTTCTTC
cdr3_aa: CASSTTARGSSGAYNEQFF

j_call: TRBJ2-2
d_call: TRBD2
clone_size: many
v_call: TRBV6-5
cdr3_nt: TGTGCCAGCAGTTACGGATCACTAGCGGGGGAGGGCACCGGGGAGCTGTTTTTT
cdr3_aa: CASSYGSLAGEGTGELFF

j_call: TRBJ1-2
d_call: .
clone_size: many
v_call: TRBV11-2
cdr3_nt: TGTGCCAGCAGCTTAGGGGGTTCGGATGGCTACACCTTC
cdr3_aa: CASSLGGSDGYTF

j_call: TRBJ2-3
d_call: TRBD2
clone_size: .
v_call: TRBV20-1
cdr3_nt: TGCAATGCTAGAGATAGCGGGAGGGCCACGCAGTATTTT
cdr3_aa: CNARDSGRATQYF

j_call: TRBJ2-2
d_call: .
clone_size: many
v_call: TRBV9
cdr3_nt: TGTGCCAGCAGCGTAGCTCCGGGAACCACCGGGGAGCTGTTTTTT
cdr3_aa: CASSVAPGTTGELFF

j_call: TRBJ1-2
d_call: TRBD1
clone_size: many
v_call: TRBV7-8
cdr3_nt: TGTGCCAGCAGCTATGCTCCGGGACAGGTGAATGATGGCTACACCTTC
cdr3_aa: CASSYAPGQVNDGYTF

j_call: TRBJ2-1
d_call: .
clone_size: .
v_call: TRBV5-6
cdr3_nt: TGTGCCAGCAGCTTGGAGGGGGGAGGAAGCACAAGCTCCTACAATGAGCAGTTCTTC
cdr3_aa: CASSLEGGGSTSSYNEQFF

j_call: TRBJ2-5
d_call: TRBD1
clone_size: few
v_call: TRBV12-5
cdr3_nt: TGTGCTAGTGGTTTTCTGGCGGGACAGGGGGTAGGAGAGACCCAGTACTTC
cdr3_aa: CASGFLAGQGVGETQYF

j_call: TRBJ2-5
d_call: TRBD2
clone_size: many
v_call: TRBV4-3
cdr3_nt: TGCGCCAGCAGCCAGTTAGCGGGGGCACAAGAGACCCAGTACTTC
cdr3_aa: CASSQLAGAQETQYF

j_call: TRBJ2-5
d_call: TRBD2
clone_size: many
v_call: TRBV19
cdr3_nt: TGTGCCAGTAGTATCACTGTGCGGGAGTGGGAGACCCAGTACTTC
cdr3_aa: CASSITVREWETQYF

j_call: TRBJ1-4
d_call: .
clone_size: once
v_call: TRBV2
cdr3_nt: TGTGCCAGCAGTGCCCGACAGCTCCGTAATAAAAGACTGTTTTTT
cdr3_aa: CASSARQLRNKRLFF

j_call: TRBJ2-2
d_call: TRBD2
clone_size: .
v_call: TRBV5-6
cdr3_nt: TGTGCCAGCAGCTTGCCGGGAGGGCCCGCCGGGGAGCTGTTTTTT
cdr3_aa: CASSLPGGPAGELFF

j_call: TRBJ2-3
d_call: .
clone_size: many
v_call: TRBV24-1
cdr3_nt: TGTGCCACCAGTGATTTGGGCGGTACAGATACGCAGTATTTT
cdr3_aa: CATSDLGGTDTQYF

j_call: TRBJ1-2
d_call: TRBD1
clone_size: .
v_call: TRBV28
cdr3_nt: TGTGCCAGCAGTTTCGGGACAGGGGGCTTCTGTGGCTACACCTTC
cdr3_aa: CASSFGTGGFCGYTF

j_call: TRBJ2-2
d_call: .
clone_size: many
v_call: TRBV2
cdr3_nt: TGTGCCAGCAGAACAGGGGGGGGGGCCGGGGAGCTGTTTTTT
cdr3_aa: CASRTGGGAGELFF

j_call: TRBJ2-3
d_call: TRBD2
clone_size: many
v_call: TRBV15
cdr3_nt: TGTGCCACCAGCAGGGTTAGGGGCGGGAGCCCCCCAGATACGCAGTATTTT
cdr3_aa: CATSRVRGGSPPDTQYF

j_call: TRBJ2-3
d_call: TRBD2
clone_size: .
v_call: TRBV27
cdr3_nt: TGTGCCAGCAAAGCCCCCGGACTAGAGATCACAGATACGCAGTATTTT
cdr3_aa: CASKAPGLEITDTQYF

j_call: TRBJ2-1
d_call: .
clone_size: few
v_call: TRBV3-1
cdr3_nt: TGTGCCAGCAGCCAAGTTGCCAATGAGCAGTTCTTC
cdr3_aa: CASSQVANEQFF

j_call: TRBJ2-1
d_call: TRBD2
clone_size: many
v_call: TRBV9
cdr3_nt: TGTGCCAGCAGCGTAGCCGGGACTAGCAGCTACAATGAGAATGAGCAGTTCTTC
cdr3_aa: CASSVAGTSSYNENEQFF

j_call: TRBJ2-2
d_call: .
clone_size: many
v_call: TRBV9
cdr3_nt: TGTGCCAGCAGTACCTCGGGGGTATACCCCGGGGAGCTGTTTTTT
cdr3_aa: CASSTSGVYPGELFF

j_call: TRBJ2-6
d_call: .
clone_size: many
v_call: TRBV5-1
cdr3_nt: TGCGCCAGCAGGCGGCGAGGGGGACTCTCCTCTGGGGCCAACGTCCTGACTTTC
cdr3_aa: CASRRRGGLSSGANVLTF

j_call: TRBJ2-1
d_call: TRBD2
clone_size: many
v_call: TRBV12-3/TRBV12-4
cdr3_nt: TGTGCCAGCAGTTTGACAGCCGGGACTAGCGGACTCAATGAGCAGTTCTTC
cdr3_aa: CASSLTAGTSGLNEQFF

j_call: TRBJ2-7
d_call: .
clone_size: many
v_call: TRBV5-5
cdr3_nt: TGTGCCAGCAGCATACCAGATACGGAGCAGTACTTC
cdr3_aa: CASSIPDTEQYF

j_call: TRBJ1-2
d_call: TRBD1
clone_size: .
v_call: TRBV7-2
cdr3_nt: TGTGCCAGCAGCTTGGACAGGGGACCCTATGGCTACACCTTC
cdr3_aa: CASSLDRGPYGYTF

j_call: TRBJ1-2
d_call: TRBD1
clone_size: many
v_call: TRBV20-1
cdr3_nt: TGCAGTGCTGGAGGGACAGCCCCTAACTATGGCTACACCTTC
cdr3_aa: CSAGGTAPNYGYTF

j_call: TRBJ2-5
d_call: .
clone_size: many
v_call: TRBV12-3/TRBV12-4
cdr3_nt: TGTGCCAGCAGTTCGGGACACGGAGAGACCCAGTACTTC
cdr3_aa: CASSSGHGETQYF

j_call: TRBJ2-2
d_call: .
clone_size: .
v_call: TRBV3-1
cdr3_nt: TGTGCCAGCAGCCAAGAGGCGGGGTTGAGCACCGGGGAGCTGTTTTTT
cdr3_aa: CASSQEAGLSTGELFF

j_call: TRBJ2-7
d_call: .
clone_size: .
v_call: TRBV7-2
cdr3_nt: TGTGCCGGCAGCCTCCGGGAGCCTGCCTATGAGCAGTACTTC
cdr3_aa: CAGSLREPAYEQYF

j_call: TRBJ2-1
d_call: .
clone_size: .
v_call: TRBV25-1
cdr3_nt: TGTGCTAGACAGTCGGTCTACAATGAGCAGTTCTTC
cdr3_aa: CARQSVYNEQFF

j_call: TRBJ2-7
d_call: TRBD2
clone_size: few
v_call: TRBV6-2/TRBV6-3
cdr3_nt: TGTGCCAGCAGTTTCCCTAGCGGGAGCCCCAGATTCTACGAGCAGTACTTC
cdr3_aa: CASSFPSGSPRFYEQYF

j_call: TRBJ1-3
d_call: .
clone_size: many
v_call: TRBV6-5
cdr3_nt: TGTGCCAGCAGTGGCCAGACAGCCTCTGGAAACACCATATATTTT
cdr3_aa: CASSGQTASGNTIYF

j_call: TRBJ2-7
d_call: .
clone_size: many
v_call: TRBV11-3
cdr3_nt: TGTGCCAGCAGCTTAGTCACAGGGATGGAAAACGAGCAGTACTTC
cdr3_aa: CASSLVTGMENEQYF

j_call: TRBJ1-4
d_call: TRBD1
clone_size: many
v_call: TRBV5-1
cdr3_nt: TGCGCCAGCAGCACGACAGGGGGTAATGAAAAACTGTTTTTT
cdr3_aa: CASSTTGGNEKLFF

j_call: TRBJ1-2
d_call: .
clone_size: many
v_call: TRBV20-1
cdr3_nt: TGCAGTGCTATTTATTCGGCTAACTATGGCTACACCTTC
cdr3_aa: CSAIYSANYGYTF

j_call: TRBJ1-2
d_call: .
clone_size: many
v_call: TRBV24-1
cdr3_nt: TGTGCCACCAGTGATCCCGGGACGAACTATGGCTACACCTTC
cdr3_aa: CATSDPGTNYGYTF

j_call: TRBJ2-7
d_call: .
clone_size: many
v_call: TRBV12-5
cdr3_nt: TGTGCTAGTGGTTCCTCTAGGGGTCCCACCTACGAGCAGTACTTC
cdr3_aa: CASGSSRGPTYEQYF

j_call: TRBJ1-2
d_call: TRBD1
clone_size: .
v_call: TRBV5-1
cdr3_nt: TGCGCCAGCAGCGAACAGGGGGCGCGGGGCTACACCTTC
cdr3_aa: CASSEQGARGYTF

j_call: TRBJ1-2
d_call: .
clone_size: many
v_call: TRBV20-1
cdr3_nt: TGCAGTCCCGAACCCCCTTATGGCTACACCTTC
cdr3_aa: CSPEPPYGYTF

j_call: TRBJ2-2
d_call: .
clone_size: many
v_call: TRBV5-6
cdr3_nt: TGTGCCAGCAGCTTGGCTATTCGGACCGGGGAGCTGTTTTTT
cdr3_aa: CASSLAIRTGELFF

j_call: TRBJ2-5
d_call: .
clone_size: many
v_call: TRBV5-6
cdr3_nt: TGTGCCAGCAGACGACAGAAAGAGACCCAGTACTTC
cdr3_aa: CASRRQKETQYF

j_call: TRBJ2-7
d_call: TRBD2
clone_size: .
v_call: TRBV7-2
cdr3_nt: TGTGCCAGCAGCTTTGAGGGGTCTAGCGGCTCATACGAGCAGTACTTT
cdr3_aa: CASSFEGSSGSYEQYF

j_call: TRBJ1-2
d_call: .
clone_size: many
v_call: TRBV5-1
cdr3_nt: TGCGCCAGCAGCTTGGGACGGCTTAACTATGGCTACACCTTC
cdr3_aa: CASSLGRLNYGYTF

j_call: TRBJ2-7
d_call: .
clone_size: few
v_call: TRBV6-1
cdr3_nt: TGTGCCAGCATCTGGGACCGAGCCTACGAGCAGTACTTC
cdr3_aa: CASIWDRAYEQYF

j_call: TRBJ1-4
d_call: .
clone_size: .
v_call: TRBV7-2
cdr3_nt: TGTGCCTGGAGTCCCCCCGGGGGGGGCCGTGAAAAACTGTTTTTT
cdr3_aa: CAWSPPGGGREKLFF

j_call: TRBJ2-7
d_call: TRBD2
clone_size: many
v_call: TRBV7-9
cdr3_nt: TGTGCCAGCAGCTTAAGGAGTGGGTGGCGGGAGGGCCTGTTTTACGAGCAGTACTTC
cdr3_aa: CASSLRSGWREGLFYEQYF

j_call: TRBJ1-2
d_call: .
clone_size: .
v_call: TRBV29-1
cdr3_nt: TGCAGCCTCACCGGCCGCTATGGCTACACCTTC
cdr3_aa: CSLTGRYGYTF

j_call: TRBJ2-7
d_call: TRBD2
clone_size: .
v_call: TRBV7-8
cdr3_nt: TGTGCCAGCAGCTTAGAGAGAGGACTAGCGGGAGGGCCCGGGTCCTACGAGCAGTACTTC
cdr3_aa: CASSLERGLAGGPGSYEQYF